This TCR beta chain came from a study of T cell repertoires in cytomegalovirus infection. Study summary: Public TCR beta signatures marked donors with CMV infection and the matching HLA.

Findings and limits, study-wide: Dominating the ex vivo response were HLA-C-restricted CMV-specific TCR beta clonotypes. The cumulative frequency of public TCR beta families distinguished individuals who carried CMV together with the relevant HLA.

Germline V gene sequence: CDR1 GTSNPN, CDR2 SVGIG (reference sequence). Trimming pared 2 bases from V and 9 bases from J, leaving 14 bases between. The CDR3 contains 13 residues. Each CDR3 protein gets one entry after TCRdb re-called the reads with MiXCR. In the table there are more than 400,000 distinct CDR3 sequences, approximately 25% of which are singletons. Notes on this clonotype: Its cognate antigen is unknown.

This chain uses TRBV30 with TRBJ2-1, with D possibly called TRBD1 or TRBD2 (7 bases each). Material: PBMCs. The origin of this receptor is a human donor in good health (CMV status not recorded). Some clones in this sample may be carry-over from other donors' samples. The CDR3 region has the DNA TGTGCCTGGAGTTTCAGGGGGAGGGGTGAGCAGTTCTTC. This translates into CAWSFRGRGEQFF.